Sequencing of this T cell receptor beta chain was carried out in a study of T cell repertoires in cytomegalovirus infection. Looking at the study overall: Both recently identified HLA-C-restricted and well-studied HLA-B-restricted CMV epitopes were used in the study. Carrying CMV and the relevant HLA type showed in public TCR beta signatures.

The table lists this clonotype with a few counts. Its antigen remains unidentified. TCRdb recomputed calls from the reads with MiXCR, one row per CDR3 protein. This sample carries roughly 500,000 distinct CDR3 sequences, roughly a third of them seen once, and the ten largest clones take roughly 17%. Regarding the study as a whole: HLA-C-restricted, CMV-specific TCR beta clonotypes were dominant ex vivo.

This clonotype was sampled from a human donor in good health (CMV status not recorded). Some clones in this sample may be carry-over from other donors' samples. The input for sequencing was cultured PBMCs, taken from culture after CMV antigen stimulation.

CDR3 amino acids: CASSGDSSNEQFF. CDR3 coding DNA: TGTGCCAGCAGCGGGGACAGCAGCAATGAGCAGTTCTTC. This chain connects TRBV7-3 to TRBJ2-1; TRBD1 matches at 7 bases. J was trimmed by 6 bases and V by 5 bases; bases with no gene match: 4. Per the germline V gene, CDR1 is SGHTA and CDR2 is FQGTGA. CDR3 size: 13 residues.